These 10 T cell receptor beta chains were sequenced from one sample in a study of HIV-infected patients and healthy controls. Reverse transcription used about 510 ng RNA and constant-region primers for alpha and beta. Alpha and beta chain libraries were made separately by chain-specific third strand synthesis with multiplexing indices. A single record per CDR3 protein comes from TCRdb applying MiXCR to the 5' RACE reads. The sample holds 13,000 or so distinct CDR3 sequences, roughly a tenth seen once. Whole blood was used without fractionation, so all unsorted peripheral T cells were included. Sequencing used blood. The receptors originated from an adult in good health.

By frequency in the sample, this clonotype is medium-sized (0.01 to 0.1%). The chain carries TRBV7-2 and TRBJ2-3, with 8 bases aligning to TRBD2. V lost 0 bases and J lost 6; bases outside the gene matches: 5. The CDR3 loop spans 15 amino acids. Germline-derived CDR1 and CDR2 are SGHTA and FQGNSA. The CDR3, as DNA: TGTGCCAGCAGCTTAGCGTGGAGCGGGAGCGATACGCAGTATTTT. The encoded protein is CASSLAWSGSDTQYF.

This clonotype was recorded many times. The chain links TRBV7-9 to TRBJ2-7, with 11 bases that match TRBD2. The CDR3 has 12 residues. Trimming took 2 bases from V and 12 from J; bases not matched to a gene: 3. CDR1 and CDR2 (germline): SEHNR, FQNEAQ (reference sequence). This chain's CDR3 is CASSLSSGRLYF. CDR3 nucleotides: TGTGCCAGCAGCTTATCTAGCGGGAGGCTGTACTTC.

In this sample, this clonotype turned up many times. This chain connects TRBV4-3 to TRBJ2-7; 10 positions match TRBD1. The V and J ends lost 1 base and 2 bases, in that order; junction bases with no gene match: 2. Germline lookup yields CDR1 LGHNA and CDR2 YSLEER. The CDR3 length is 15 residues. In DNA form, the CDR3 reads TGCGCCAGCAGCCAAGGGGACAGGGGTACCTACGAGCAGTACTTC. It translates to CASSQGDRGTYEQYF.

This clonotype was seen ten or more times. This chain connects TRBV7-8 to TRBJ1-3; D call uncertain. The V gene lost 2 bases and the J gene lost 3 bases, with 2 bases spanning the gap. Looked up from germline, CDR1 is SGHVS and CDR2 is FQNEAQ. This CDR3 spans 12 amino acids. CDR3 nucleotides: TGTGCCAGCAGCTTAAATGGAAACACCATATATTTT. It is translated as CASSLNGNTIYF.

V is TRBV19 and J is TRBJ1-2, with D hard to call. The CDR3 length is 13 residues. Trimming removed 7 bases at V and 6 bases at J, with 15 bases between. Germline CDR1 reads LNHDA; CDR2 reads SQIVND (reference sequence). CDR3 amino acids: CASTESLPDGYTF. The CDR3 region has the DNA TGTGCCAGTACTGAGAGTCTGCCGGATGGCTACACCTTC. The whole variable domain, remainder taken from reference TRBV19 and TRBJ1-2, is DGGITQSPKYLFRKEGQNVTLSCEQNLNHDAMYWYRQDPGQGLRLIYYSQIVNDFQKGDIAEGYSVSREKKESFPLTVTSAQKNPTAFYLCASTESLPDGYTFGSGTRLTVV.

This clonotype was counted at least ten times. The chain has TRBV7-4 and TRBJ1-5; D unclear. V dropped 2 bases and J dropped 5 bases, with 7 bases sitting between them. The CDR3 extends over 13 amino acids. Per germline, CDR1 SGHVT and CDR2 SQSDAQ. The CDR3 here is CASSLRVYQPQHF. The CDR3 region has the DNA TGTGCCAGCAGCTTACGCGTCTATCAGCCCCAGCATTTT.

The DNA of the CDR3 is TGTGCCCAAGGGGGCCTTCACACTGAAGCTTTCTTT. Translating it yields CAQGGLHTEAFF. J is TRBJ1-1 and V is TRBV30, with 7 bases that match TRBD1. Trimming at V came to 8 bases and at J to 3 bases, leaving 6 bases not matched to a gene. From germline, CDR1 is GTSNPN and CDR2 SVGIG (reference sequence). CDR3 length: 12 amino acids.

The gene calls are TRBV19 and TRBJ1-1; D unclear. CDR3 size: 14 residues. V lost 7 bases, J lost 3 bases, and 15 bases lay in between. The V gene's germline CDR1 is LNHDA and CDR2 SQIVND (reference sequence). The CDR3 DNA is TGTGCCAGTACCCCAGGCGGCTTTGACACTGAAGCTTTCTTT. It translates to CASTPGGFDTEAFF.

In its sample, this clonotype ranks as medium-sized (0.01 to 0.1%). This chain uses TRBV21-1 with TRBJ1-2; TRBD1, as called in the table, went unchecked against the DNA. TRBV21-1 is noted as a pseudogene. There are 13 residues in the CDR3. The CDR3 here is CASGRQTLYGYTF. CDR3 nucleotide sequence: TGTGCCAGCGGGAGACAGACACTCTATGGCTACACCTTC.

This clonotype was counted a few times. J is TRBJ2-1 and V is TRBV19; 14 positions agree with TRBD2. This CDR3 spans 17 amino acids. Unmatched junction bases numbered 12, after V lost 6 bases and J lost 8 bases. The germline V gene encodes CDR1 LNHDA and CDR2 SQIVND (reference sequence). The CDR3 DNA follows: TGTGCCAGTAGGGTATCAGGGACTAGCGGGAGTGTCGATGAGCAGTTCTTC. Its protein is CASRVSGTSGSVDEQFF.